This is a list of T cell receptor beta chains from one sample in a study of blood T cell repertoires in COVID-19. Repertoires were generated with immunoSEQ multiplex PCR, while TCRdb's copy carries only in-frame clones and drops some. The data contain around 270,000 clones, about 89% of them singletons. Sequenced material: peripheral blood. All receptors come from a man aged 25-40 years with acute or convalescent COVID-19. Both conserved end residues are part of each CDR3. Each record gives: V gene, CDR3 length, D gene, J gene, clone size, CDR3 DNA, CDR3 protein. A D gene is named only where the DNA matches it firmly. Rows may omit the clone size; those that give it use once, few, many or a size class.

>TRBV11-2|15|TRBD2|TRBJ2-3|.
TGTGCCAGCAGGACGGGACTAGCGGGGCCAGATACGCAGTATTTT
CASRTGLAGPDTQYF
>TRBV19|14|.|TRBJ1-2|.
TGTGCCAGTAGTATTACTGGTGGTAACTATGGCTACACCTTC
CASSITGGNYGYTF
>TRBV6-5|15|.|TRBJ1-1|.
TGTGCCAGCAGTCCTTCGCGAGGGGGGGCCACTGAAGCTTTCTTT
CASSPSRGGATEAFF
>TRBV4-1|15|TRBD2|TRBJ2-7|.
TGCGCCAGCAGCCAAGAACTAGCGGTCTCCTACGAGCAGTACTTC
CASSQELAVSYEQYF
>TRBV19|15|TRBD1|TRBJ1-5|.
TGTGCCAGTAGGCCGGGACAGGGTATCTGGCAGCCCCAGCATTTT
CASRPGQGIWQPQHF
>TRBV10-3|15|.|TRBJ2-7|.
TGTGCCATCAGTGAGTCTAGGGGGGGCCCCTACGAGCAGTACTTC
CAISESRGGPYEQYF
>TRBV5-1|14|.|TRBJ1-2|few
TGCGCCAGCAGCTTCGAGGACTCTAACTATGGCTACACCTTC
CASSFEDSNYGYTF
>TRBV9|16|TRBD1|TRBJ1-6|.
TGTGCCAGCAGCGTAACGGGACAGGCGGTGGGTTCACCCCTCCACTTT
CASSVTGQAVGSPLHF
>TRBV3-1/TRBV3-2|14|.|TRBJ2-4|.
TGTGCCACAGGACAAAGGGTAGCCAAAAACATTCAGTACTTC
CATGQRVAKNIQYF
>TRBV7-3|16|.|TRBJ2-5|once
TGTGCCAGCAGCCCTGACCGGGACACGACTGGAGAGACCCAGTACTTC
CASSPDRDTTGETQYF
>TRBV19|15|TRBD1|TRBJ1-2|.
TGTGCCAGTAGTCTCTCCGGGACAGGGGTAGGAGGCTACACCTTC
CASSLSGTGVGGYTF
>TRBV19|13|.|TRBJ2-3|.
TGTGCCAGTAGGGAGGTTGGGACAGATACGCAGTATTTT
CASREVGTDTQYF
>TRBV10-2|21|TRBD2|TRBJ2-3|.
TGCGCCAGCAGCCTCCCTAAATTGGGACTAGCGGGAGCTGGGCCCACAGATACGCAGTATTTT
CASSLPKLGLAGAGPTDTQYF
>TRBV10-3|14|.|TRBJ1-1|.
TGTGCCTCCACAGTAGACGGTTCGAACACTGAAGCTTTCTTT
CASTVDGSNTEAFF
>TRBV28|11|.|TRBJ2-2|.
TGTGCCAGCAGCGTCACCGAGGGGCTGTTTTTT
CASSVTEGLFF
>TRBV7-9|14|TRBD1|TRBJ2-7|few
TGTGCCAGCAGCTGGGGACAGGGGTTGTACGAGCAGTACTTC
CASSWGQGLYEQYF
>TRBV28|12|TRBD2|TRBJ2-7|.
TGTGCCACCACCCCCGGGGGGAAGGAGCAGTACTTC
CATTPGGKEQYF
>TRBV27|16|TRBD1|TRBJ1-2|.
TGTGCCAGCAGATCGAACCAGGACAGGAAGAACTATGGCTACACCTTC
CASRSNQDRKNYGYTF
>TRBV19|15|TRBD1|TRBJ2-7|.
TGTGCCAGTAGTCCCGGGACAGCAAGAGCCTACGAGCAGTACTTC
CASSPGTARAYEQYF
>TRBV12-3/TRBV12-4|13|.|TRBJ2-7|.
TGTGCCAGCAGTTCTATCATTTGGTACGAGCAGTACTTC
CASSSIIWYEQYF
>TRBV28|13|TRBD2|TRBJ2-3|.
TGTGCCAGCAGGCCCGGACTAGCGGGGACGCAGTATTTT
CASRPGLAGTQYF
>TRBV28|12|.|TRBJ2-7|once
TGTGCCAGCAGTGGTTGGGGAGTCCAAGTTTACTTC
CASSGWGVQVYF
>TRBV12-3/TRBV12-4|13|.|TRBJ1-1|.
TGTGCCAGCAGTTTAGAGGGGTGGTCTGAAGCTTTCTTT
CASSLEGWSEAFF
>TRBV6-5|14|.|TRBJ1-2|.
TGTGCCAGCAGTTACTTAAGAGGGTCTAGCGGCTACACCTTC
CASSYLRGSSGYTF
>TRBV2|14|TRBD1|TRBJ1-2|.
TGTGCCAGCAGACAAAGACAGGGGGAGGATGGCTACACCTTC
CASRQRQGEDGYTF
>TRBV5-5|17|TRBD1|TRBJ2-7|few
TGTGCCAGCAGCTTGGGACGGGGACAGGGGCTTTTCTACGAGCAGTACTTC
CASSLGRGQGLFYEQYF
>TRBV10-3|13|.|TRBJ1-2|.
TGTGCCATCAGTGAGTCGGGGGGCTATGGCTACACCTTC
CAISESGGYGYTF
>TRBV30|12|.|TRBJ2-7|.
TGTGCCTGGAGGGGGGGGCAGTACGAGCAGTACTTC
CAWRGGQYEQYF
>TRBV30|13|.|TRBJ2-1|.
TGTGCCTGGAGGAGGGCTAGCGCGGGTGAGCAGTTCTTC
CAWRRASAGEQFF
>TRBV4-1|15|.|TRBJ1-4|.
TGCGCCAGCAGCCAAGTCGGAACAGGGTTGCGAAAACTGTTTTTT
CASSQVGTGLRKLFF
>TRBV19|15|.|TRBJ1-2|.
TGTGCCAGTAGTAAAACTCTCACAGGAATCTATGGCTACACCTTC
CASSKTLTGIYGYTF
>TRBV18|14|.|TRBJ2-5|.
TGTGCCAGCTCACCGGGCCCCCAGGTTAAGACCCAGTACTTC
CASSPGPQVKTQYF
>TRBV28|13|.|TRBJ1-2|.
TGTGCCAGCAGTTTAAACAGGGTGTATGGCTACACCTTC
CASSLNRVYGYTF
>TRBV6-5|16|TRBD1|TRBJ1-6|.
TGTGCCAGCAGTTACTCTTCCCCAGGGGGAAATTCACCCCTCCACTTT
CASSYSSPGGNSPLHF
>TRBV11-2|15|.|TRBJ2-6|once
TGTGCCAGCAGCTCGAGATTATCAGGGGCCAACGTCCTGACTTTC
CASSSRLSGANVLTF
>TRBV6-5|15|TRBD1|TRBJ2-6|.
TGTGCCAGCAGGGGACAGTTCTCTGGGGCCAACGTCCTGACTTTC
CASRGQFSGANVLTF
>TRBV28|14|.|TRBJ2-1|.
TGTGCCAGCAGTTTAAGTAGCAGCTACAATGAGCAGTTCTTC
CASSLSSSYNEQFF
>TRBV5-1|15|TRBD2|TRBJ2-3|.
TGCGCCAGCAGCTTGAAGCGGGAGACTTCAGATACGCAGTATTTT
CASSLKRETSDTQYF
>TRBV2|11|.|TRBJ2-7|.
TGTGCCAGCAGTGAACCCCCGGGTTGGTACTTC
CASSEPPGWYF
>TRBV18|13|TRBD2|TRBJ2-5|.
TGTGCCAGCTCATCGGGACTACAAGAGACCCAGTACTTC
CASSSGLQETQYF
>TRBV28|14|TRBD2|TRBJ2-2|.
TGTGCCACGAAGAGCGGGGGTAACACCGGGGAGCTGTTTTTT
CATKSGGNTGELFF